The 9 T cell receptor beta chains below come from one sample, sequenced in a study of blood T cell repertoires in COVID-19. The table came from immunoSEQ multiplex PCR; TCRdb's copy has only in-frame clones and leaves some out. The sample has around 77,000 clones; under 95% are singletons. Sequencing used peripheral blood. The receptor set was obtained from a woman of 80 years or more with active or convalescent COVID-19.

The DNA for the CDR3 is TGTGCCAGCAGTGAAGCCACAATGATGAACACTGAAGCTTTCTTT. This translates into CASSEATMMNTEAFF. The chain employs TRBV25-1 and TRBJ1-1, with no clear D. Germline V gives CDR1 MGHDK, CDR2 SYGVNS. V lost 2 bases to trimming and J lost 0 bases, with 10 bases between them. This CDR3 has 15 residues.

The rearrangement links TRBV7-2 to TRBJ2-5, with 11 bases identical to TRBD1. The junction had 3 bases not matched to a gene; V was cut back by 3 bases and J by 6 bases. Germline CDR1 SGHTA, CDR2 FQGNSA. The CDR3 consists of 14 residues. The CDR3 loop reads CASSLGQGVKTQYF. As DNA, the CDR3 is TGTGCCAGCAGCTTGGGACAGGGGGTTAAGACCCAGTACTTC.

V is TRBV28 and J is TRBJ2-7, with TRBD2 matching 7 bases. This CDR3 has 16 residues. V lost 6 bases and J lost 1; bases outside the gene matches: 12. Germline values: CDR1 MDHEN, CDR2 SYDVKM. The CDR3 DNA follows: TGTGCCAGCAGCCCCTCAGCGGGGAGAAAGTCCTACGAGCAGTACTTC. It specifies CASSPSAGRKSYEQYF.

The chain's CDR3 is CASSTPTVNYGYTF. CDR3 bases: TGTGCCAGCAGTACGCCTACAGTGAACTATGGCTACACCTTC. J is TRBJ1-2 and V is TRBV28; D call uncertain. The CDR3 is 14 residues long. Germline-derived CDR1 and CDR2 are MDHEN and SYDVKM. V was shortened by 5 bases and J by 2 bases, with 12 bases between the two germline ends.

This chain uses TRBV7-3 with TRBJ2-2, with a tentative D call TRBD1 (5 bases). Germline lookup yields CDR1 SGHTA and CDR2 FQGTGA. V was cut by 5 bases and J by 0 bases, with 16 bases left in between. The CDR3 covers 17 residues. CDR3 bases: TGTGCCAGCAGCCCATGGCCCGACAGCCCGAACACCGGGGAGCTGTTTTTT. It yields the protein CASSPWPDSPNTGELFF.

J is TRBJ2-3 and V is TRBV7-9; 8 bases line up with TRBD2. The CDR3 consists of 14 residues. With 5 bases clipped from V and 14 bases from J, the junction kept 15 bases outside the gene matches. The germline CDR1 and CDR2 sequences are SEHNR and FQNEAQ (reference sequence). The CDR3 is CASSPAGTRLDLYF. As DNA, the CDR3 is TGTGCCAGCAGCCCCGCCGGGACTAGACTTGATCTGTATTTT.

The chain combines TRBV30 with TRBJ2-7; 10 bases align to TRBD2. CDR3 length: 14 residues. Germline CDR1 is GTSNPN and CDR2 is SVGIG (reference sequence). V dropped 5 bases and J dropped 4; count of bases not matched to a gene: 8. CDR3 DNA sequence: TGTGCCTGGGGCTCGGGACTAGCGAGGTACGAGCAGTACTTC. It encodes CAWGSGLARYEQYF.

This clone occurred a few times. The gene calls are TRBV7-9 and TRBJ2-3; D perhaps matches TRBD1 (5 bases). This CDR3 comprises 16 residues. The ends were cut back, 5 bases at V and 4 bases at J, with 19 bases in the middle. Germline loops: CDR1 SEHNR, CDR2 FQNEAQ (reference sequence). The CDR3 region is CASSLNRHQGADTQYF. The CDR3 nucleotides are TGTGCCAGCAGCCTGAACAGGCACCAAGGGGCAGATACGCAGTATTTT.

This rearrangement joins TRBV5-1 to TRBJ1-5, with D possibly being TRBD1 (5 bases). The CDR3 loop spans 14 amino acids. The germline V gene encodes CDR1 SGHRS and CDR2 YFSETQ. With 0 bases removed from V and 4 bases from J, the gap between germline ends came to 8 bases. The CDR3 nucleotides read TGCGCCAGCAGCTTGGAAGGGACTAATCAGCCCCAGCATTTT. Its protein is CASSLEGTNQPQHF.